The rows below give T cell receptor beta chains drawn from one sample of a study of T-cell memory formation after mild COVID-19. Via MiXCR, TCRdb re-called the 5' RACE reads, giving one row per CDR3 protein. The sample includes more than 250,000 distinct CDR3 sequences, over 15% of them seen just once. Sequencing was done on a sample of PBMCs or a T cell subset sorted from them (not recorded which). These TCRs come from a man between 18 and 29 years old who had mild COVID-19 (a few samples of this study predate the infection). Cell type and time point are not known. CDR3s include the opening cysteine and the closing phenylalanine or tryptophan. A D gene is named only where the DNA matches it firmly. Some rows mark clone size as missing; the rest say once, few, many or name a class of expanded clone.

j_gene: TRBJ2-2; abundance: NA; v_gene: TRBV5-1; d_gene: TRBD1; CDR3nt: TGCGCCAGCAGCATAGGGACAGGGAAGGCCGGGGAGCTGTTTTTT; CDR3aa: CASSIGTGKAGELFF
j_gene: TRBJ2-2; abundance: few; v_gene: TRBV12-3/TRBV12-4; d_gene: NA; CDR3nt: TGTGCCAGCAGTTTCGGGTCAAACACCGGGGAGCTGTTTTTT; CDR3aa: CASSFGSNTGELFF
j_gene: TRBJ2-5; abundance: few; v_gene: TRBV6-2/TRBV6-3; d_gene: TRBD2; CDR3nt: TGTGCCAGCAGTAGCGGAACCATAGCGGGAGAGACCCAGTACTTC; CDR3aa: CASSSGTIAGETQYF
j_gene: TRBJ2-5; abundance: many; v_gene: TRBV5-1; d_gene: NA; CDR3nt: TGCGCCAGCAGCTTGGGTGGGGACCCCCAAGAGACCCAGTACTTC; CDR3aa: CASSLGGDPQETQYF
j_gene: TRBJ2-7; abundance: many; v_gene: TRBV29-1; d_gene: NA; CDR3nt: TGCAGCGTTGAAACCGTGGGTGTTTACGAGCAGTACTTC; CDR3aa: CSVETVGVYEQYF
j_gene: TRBJ1-2; abundance: NA; v_gene: TRBV5-1; d_gene: NA; CDR3nt: TGCGCCACTAGGGACGTCGACTATGGCTACACCTTC; CDR3aa: CATRDVDYGYTF
j_gene: TRBJ2-3; abundance: few; v_gene: TRBV5-1; d_gene: TRBD2; CDR3nt: TGCGCCAGCAGCAAGGGACTAGCGGGGGCGAAAGATACGCAGTATTTT; CDR3aa: CASSKGLAGAKDTQYF
j_gene: TRBJ1-2; abundance: few; v_gene: TRBV7-2; d_gene: NA; CDR3nt: TGTGCCAGCAGCTTAGGCGCTCTTATTAACTATGGCTACACCTTC; CDR3aa: CASSLGALINYGYTF
j_gene: TRBJ2-3; abundance: few; v_gene: TRBV20-1; d_gene: NA; CDR3nt: TGCAGTGCTCCATTTCTAGCGCAGGGTGATACGCAGTATTTT; CDR3aa: CSAPFLAQGDTQYF
j_gene: TRBJ1-1; abundance: NA; v_gene: TRBV27; d_gene: NA; CDR3nt: TGTGCCAGCAGTTGGGGGCGCATCACTGAAGCTTTCTTT; CDR3aa: CASSWGRITEAFF
j_gene: TRBJ2-1; abundance: NA; v_gene: TRBV18; d_gene: NA; CDR3nt: TGTGCCAGCTCACCGCCCTCGGAGAATGAGCAGTTCTTC; CDR3aa: CASSPPSENEQFF
j_gene: TRBJ2-1; abundance: many; v_gene: TRBV18; d_gene: NA; CDR3nt: TGTGCCAGCTCAGGGACGGTTTACAATGAGCAGTTCTTC; CDR3aa: CASSGTVYNEQFF
j_gene: TRBJ1-5; abundance: NA; v_gene: TRBV18; d_gene: TRBD1; CDR3nt: TGTGCCAGCTCACTAGGGACAGGGAATAGCAATCAGCCCCAGCATTTT; CDR3aa: CASSLGTGNSNQPQHF
j_gene: TRBJ2-5; abundance: NA; v_gene: TRBV12-3/TRBV12-4; d_gene: NA; CDR3nt: TGTGCCAGCAGTTTGACCGGAAGGGGAGAGACCCAGTACTTC; CDR3aa: CASSLTGRGETQYF
j_gene: TRBJ2-1; abundance: NA; v_gene: TRBV12-3/TRBV12-4; d_gene: NA; CDR3nt: TGTGCCAGCAGTTCCCCGGCGGGTGAGCAGTTCTTC; CDR3aa: CASSSPAGEQFF
j_gene: TRBJ1-1; abundance: few; v_gene: TRBV6-2/TRBV6-3; d_gene: NA; CDR3nt: TGTGCCAGCAGTTACTCGGCGGATGAAGCTTTCTTT; CDR3aa: CASSYSADEAFF
j_gene: TRBJ2-1; abundance: few; v_gene: TRBV12-3/TRBV12-4; d_gene: NA; CDR3nt: TGTGCCAGCAGACATCCCCAAGGCGGGGGCATCGGACCGTTCTTC; CDR3aa: CASRHPQGGGIGPFF
j_gene: TRBJ2-2; abundance: NA; v_gene: TRBV6-5; d_gene: TRBD2; CDR3nt: TGTGCCAGCAGTTACTCGGCTAGCGGGGATTACACCGGGGAGCTGTTTTTT; CDR3aa: CASSYSASGDYTGELFF
j_gene: TRBJ2-2; abundance: few; v_gene: TRBV4-2; d_gene: NA; CDR3nt: TGTGCCAGCAGCCCCAAAGGGGTGAACACCGGGGAGCTGTTTTTT; CDR3aa: CASSPKGVNTGELFF
j_gene: TRBJ2-1; abundance: few; v_gene: TRBV7-9; d_gene: TRBD2; CDR3nt: TGTGCCAGCAGCTTGGTAGCGGGGGACAATGAGCAGTTCTTC; CDR3aa: CASSLVAGDNEQFF
j_gene: TRBJ2-5; abundance: NA; v_gene: TRBV7-2; d_gene: NA; CDR3nt: TGTGCCAGCAGCTTGTCACAGACGCAAGAGACCCAGTACTTC; CDR3aa: CASSLSQTQETQYF
j_gene: TRBJ1-4; abundance: few; v_gene: TRBV7-9; d_gene: NA; CDR3nt: TGTGCCAGCAGCTACAGGGTTAGGGAAAAACTGTTTTTT; CDR3aa: CASSYRVREKLFF
j_gene: TRBJ2-5; abundance: NA; v_gene: TRBV5-1; d_gene: TRBD2; CDR3nt: TGCGCCAGCAGCGAGTTCCTAGCGGGGGGGCCTCAAGAGACCCAGTACTTC; CDR3aa: CASSEFLAGGPQETQYF
j_gene: TRBJ1-2; abundance: few; v_gene: TRBV7-6; d_gene: TRBD1; CDR3nt: TGTGCCAGCAGCTATCTGGGGACAGGGATTAACTATGGCTACACCTTC; CDR3aa: CASSYLGTGINYGYTF
j_gene: TRBJ2-5; abundance: NA; v_gene: TRBV20-1; d_gene: NA; CDR3nt: TGCAGTGCTAGAGTTGCAGGTCTAGAGACCCAGTACTTC; CDR3aa: CSARVAGLETQYF
j_gene: TRBJ2-1; abundance: once; v_gene: TRBV5-8; d_gene: TRBD2; CDR3nt: TGTGCCAGCAGCCGCGGACTAGTGGAGGGTGGTGAGCAGTTCTTC; CDR3aa: CASSRGLVEGGEQFF
j_gene: TRBJ1-1; abundance: few; v_gene: TRBV4-3; d_gene: TRBD1; CDR3nt: TGCGCCAGCAGCCACCCGGGACAGGTCACTGAAGCTTTCTTT; CDR3aa: CASSHPGQVTEAFF
j_gene: TRBJ2-1; abundance: NA; v_gene: TRBV12-3/TRBV12-4; d_gene: TRBD1; CDR3nt: TGTGCCAGCAGCGGGACAGGGGCCTACAATGAGCAGTTCTTC; CDR3aa: CASSGTGAYNEQFF
j_gene: TRBJ1-6; abundance: many; v_gene: TRBV3-1; d_gene: TRBD1; CDR3nt: TGTGCCAGCAGCCAGCTTGGGACAGGGGGTAATTCACCCCTCCACTTT; CDR3aa: CASSQLGTGGNSPLHF
j_gene: TRBJ1-6; abundance: many; v_gene: TRBV7-2; d_gene: TRBD1; CDR3nt: TGTGCCAGCACGACAGGGGTATATTCACCCCTCCACTTT; CDR3aa: CASTTGVYSPLHF
j_gene: TRBJ1-2; abundance: NA; v_gene: TRBV5-1; d_gene: NA; CDR3nt: TGCGCCAGCAGCTTGGGGCAGGGCACCCATGGCTACACCTTC; CDR3aa: CASSLGQGTHGYTF
j_gene: TRBJ2-1; abundance: few; v_gene: TRBV20-1; d_gene: NA; CDR3nt: TGCAGTGCTAGAAGTCAACTCAATGAGCAGTTCTTC; CDR3aa: CSARSQLNEQFF
j_gene: TRBJ2-3; abundance: NA; v_gene: TRBV30; d_gene: NA; CDR3nt: TGTGCCTGGAGTGCCGGCCCTTTAGCGAGCACGCAGTATTTT; CDR3aa: CAWSAGPLASTQYF
j_gene: TRBJ2-2; abundance: few; v_gene: TRBV6-5; d_gene: NA; CDR3nt: TGTGCCAGCAGTTACGTCAGCACCGGGGAGCTGTTTTTT; CDR3aa: CASSYVSTGELFF
j_gene: TRBJ1-2; abundance: NA; v_gene: TRBV2; d_gene: NA; CDR3nt: TGTGCCAGCAGTGAAGCGCTTGGGGGTGACGGCTACACCTTC; CDR3aa: CASSEALGGDGYTF
j_gene: TRBJ1-5; abundance: few; v_gene: TRBV12-3/TRBV12-4; d_gene: TRBD1; CDR3nt: TGTGCCAGCAGTTTAGGACAGGGCCATCAGCCCCAGCATTTT; CDR3aa: CASSLGQGHQPQHF
j_gene: TRBJ2-1; abundance: NA; v_gene: TRBV5-1; d_gene: NA; CDR3nt: TGCGCCAGCAGCTTGGTGCCCTCCACCATATACAATGAGCAGTTCTTC; CDR3aa: CASSLVPSTIYNEQFF
j_gene: TRBJ1-1; abundance: NA; v_gene: TRBV5-1; d_gene: NA; CDR3nt: TGCGCCAGCAGCTTGGGGAGTCTTGGTGCGGCTGAAGCTTTCTTT; CDR3aa: CASSLGSLGAAEAFF